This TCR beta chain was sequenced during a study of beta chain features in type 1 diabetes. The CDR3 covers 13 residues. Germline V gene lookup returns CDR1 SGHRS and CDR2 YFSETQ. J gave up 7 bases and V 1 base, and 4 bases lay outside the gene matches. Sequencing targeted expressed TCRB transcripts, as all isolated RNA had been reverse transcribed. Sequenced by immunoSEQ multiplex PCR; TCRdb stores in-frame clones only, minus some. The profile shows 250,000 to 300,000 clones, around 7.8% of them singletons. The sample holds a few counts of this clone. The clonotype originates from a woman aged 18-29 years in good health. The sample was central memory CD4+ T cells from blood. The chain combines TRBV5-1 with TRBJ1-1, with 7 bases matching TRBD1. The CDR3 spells CASSLTGADEAFF. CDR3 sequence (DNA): TGCGCCAGCAGCTTGACAGGGGCTGATGAAGCTTTCTTT.